This TCR beta chain is drawn from a study of technical replicates of blood from a handful of donors. The data were produced by immunoSEQ multiplex PCR, yet TCRdb's version contains in-frame clones alone and is incomplete. The repertoire includes approximately 79,000 clones, approximately 96% of them detected once, and roughly 0.3% sits in the top ten. Germline V gene lookup returns CDR1 MNHNS and CDR2 SASEGT. The CDR3 runs to 14 residues. V shed 7 bases and J shed 4 bases, with 13 bases lying between them. V is TRBV6-1 and J is TRBJ1-4, with D possibly TRBD1 on 6 matching bases. What was sequenced was T cells isolated from PBMCs. The TCR originated in a human donor in good health. CDR3 nucleotide sequence: TGTGCCAGCAAGCCCGGGACAAATAATGAAAAACTGTTTTTT. This sequence encodes CASKPGTNNEKLFF.